This TCR beta chain emerged from a study of tumor-infiltrating lymphocytes in glioblastoma multiforme. General study results and limits: Detected clone frequencies may not reflect cell counts, being RNA-based. The T cells in this sample were not sorted into functional subsets.

CDR3 length equals 11 residues. Trimming cost V 6 bases and J 7 bases, with 10 bases left between them. With regard to this clonotype: Its antigen is as yet unknown.

Multiple V-beta primers and a C-beta primer amplified TCRB from RNA. TCRB-specific cDNA synthesis used around 0.5 ug of total RNA. No unique molecular identifiers were described for these TCRB libraries. TCRdb analysed the multiplex PCR reads with MiXCR anew, one entry per CDR3 protein. This repertoire shows over 14,000 distinct CDR3 sequences, roughly two thirds found once; its top ten account for approximately 38%. The chain has TRBV12-3 or TRBV12-4 and TRBJ2-7; maybe TRBD1 (5 bases). The specimen sequenced was brain tumor tissue. The clonotype originates from a male donor with glioblastoma. The CDR3 spells CASRYDSEQYF. The CDR3 DNA sequence: TGTGCCAGCAGGTATGACAGTGAGCAGTACTTC.